These 22 T cell receptor beta chains were sequenced from one sample in a study of cytomegalovirus exposure and HLA in healthy donors (dated by TCRdb to 2016 to 2017). The library was produced with the immunoSEQ multiplex PCR assay. A mixture of 60 forward primers for TCR Vbeta segments and 13 reverse primers for TCR Jbeta segments was used in the multiplex PCR. Sourced from immuneACCESS, this table was stored by TCRdb with only in-frame sequences that have V and J called. A share of the clones is absent; for the studies checked, an unresolved V gene accounts for under half, and the remainder has no known explanation. Here the sample has roughly 100,000 clones; around 80% occur a single time. The top ten constitute about 2.2% of the sample. Sequencing was carried out using PBMCs. The receptor set was obtained from a man between 25 and 39 years old in good health and CMV-seronegative.

This clone occurred a few times. This chain uses TRBV7-2 with TRBJ2-7; tentatively, D is TRBD1 (5 bases). The CDR3 is 13 amino acids. Between the trimmed V and J ends, which lost 6 bases and 4 bases, there was a span of 13 bases. Germline assignment: CDR1 SGHTA and CDR2 FQGNSA. The CDR3 here is CASRPTVIYEQYF. The CDR3 nucleotides read TGTGCCAGCAGGCCGACAGTTATTTACGAGCAGTACTTC.

The gene calls are TRBV6-1 and TRBJ1-2; 8 bases are shared with TRBD1. This CDR3 comprises 15 residues. Trimming removed 7 bases from V and 1 base from J; junction bases left unmatched: 8. Looked up from germline, CDR1 is MNHNS and CDR2 is SASEGT. Written as DNA, the CDR3 is TGTGCCAGCACGGAAGGACAGGGAGGTAACTATGGCTACACCTTC. Translating it yields CASTEGQGGNYGYTF.

The V and J genes are TRBV27 and TRBJ2-2; D unclear. The CDR3 has 13 amino acids. The V and J ends lost 0 bases and 7 bases respectively, with 6 bases between them. Germline-derived CDR1 and CDR2 are MNHEY and SMNVEV (reference sequence). The CDR3, as DNA: TGTGCCAGCAGTTTATCGACGGGCGGGGAGCTGTTTTTT. Its protein product is CASSLSTGGELFF.

This clone was observed a single time. The chain couples TRBV29-1 to TRBJ2-7, with 10 bases identical to TRBD1. CDR3 length: 13 residues. With 4 bases clipped from V and 7 bases from J, the junction kept 7 bases outside the gene matches. Germline CDR1 is SQVTM and CDR2 is ANQGSEA. The DNA for the CDR3 is TGCAGCGTTGCCGAGACAGGGGGCGGAGAGCAGTACTTC. It is translated as CSVAETGGGEQYF.

This clone came up a few times. The CDR3 spells CASSPAGTGGPEQYF. CDR3 DNA sequence: TGCGCCAGCAGCCCAGCCGGGACAGGGGGACCCGAGCAGTACTTC. V is TRBV5-1 and J is TRBJ2-7; 11 nucleotides agree with TRBD1. Trimming took 4 bases from V and 6 from J; bases not matched to a gene: 9. This CDR3 has 15 residues. CDR1 is SGHRS and CDR2 is YFSETQ in the germline V gene.

The chain couples TRBV18 to TRBJ1-4, with 7 positions matching TRBD1. Unmatched junction bases numbered 3, after V lost 1 base and J lost 7 bases. The CDR3 spans 14 residues. The germline gives CDR1 KGHSH, CDR2 LQKENI. The CDR3 DNA follows: TGTGCCAGCTCACCACAGGGGGCTGGTGAAAAACTGTTTTTT. It codes for CASSPQGAGEKLFF.

The V and J genes are TRBV29-1 and TRBJ2-7, with D unclear. The germline V gene encodes CDR1 SQVTM and CDR2 ANQGSEA. Trimming removed 4 bases at V and 2 bases at J, with 15 bases between. The CDR3 has 14 amino acids. CDR3 residues: CSVVDTTITYEQYF. The DNA for the CDR3 is TGCAGCGTTGTTGACACAACGATAACCTACGAGCAGTACTTC.

The gene calls are TRBV2 and TRBJ1-4; perhaps TRBD1 as D (6 bases). Between the trimmed V and J ends, which lost 6 bases and 6 bases, there was a span of 11 bases. CDR3 size: 13 residues. Looked up from germline, CDR1 is SNHLY and CDR2 is FYNNEI. CDR3 sequence (DNA): TGTGCCAGCAGAGGGGGGGAAGATGAAAAACTGTTTTTT. This translates into CASRGGEDEKLFF.

The chain has TRBV15 and TRBJ2-7; 10 bases match TRBD2. V lost 0 bases and J lost 8; bases outside the gene matches: 10. The CDR3 consists of 16 residues. Germline V gives CDR1 LNHNV, CDR2 YYDKDF (reference sequence). This CDR3 is CATSRDNVAGGSQQYF. The CDR3 DNA is TGTGCCACCAGCAGAGATAACGTAGCGGGAGGCTCCCAGCAGTACTTC.

The J gene is TRBJ2-5, the V gene TRBV5-1; 10 nucleotides line up with TRBD2. After removal of 1 base from V and 5 bases from J, the junction contained 5 bases not matched to a gene. CDR1 and CDR2 (germline): SGHRS, YFSETQ. The CDR3 runs 15 residues. The CDR3 bases are TGCGCCAGCAGCTTGTTGGCTAGCGGGAGTGAGACCCAGTACTTC. The encoded protein is CASSLLASGSETQYF.

This clone was seen only a few times. V usage is TRBV9 and J usage is TRBJ1-4; D perhaps matches TRBD1 (6 bases). This CDR3 is built from 15 residues. The V end was cut by 3 bases, the J end by 0 bases, with 9 bases between. In germline, CDR1 is SGDLS, CDR2 YYNGEE. CDR3 nucleotides: TGTGCCAGCAGCGGTCGGACAGCAACTAATGAAAAACTGTTTTTT. It is translated as CASSGRTATNEKLFF.

This clone was picked up a small number of times. This rearrangement joins TRBV7-8 to TRBJ2-3; D perhaps matches TRBD1 (5 bases). Germline loops: CDR1 SGHVS, CDR2 FQNEAQ. V lost 2 bases to trimming and J lost 0 bases, with 6 bases between them. This CDR3 contains 14 residues. The CDR3 is CASSLQGSTDTQYF. CDR3 in DNA: TGTGCCAGCAGCTTACAGGGTAGCACAGATACGCAGTATTTT.

The rearrangement links TRBV9 to TRBJ2-3; a weak D match, TRBD2 (6 bases). The V end lost 2 bases, the J end lost 0 bases, and 13 bases lay between the germline ends. The CDR3 sequence is 16 residues long. Germline V CDR1 and CDR2: SGDLS, YYNGEE. CDR3 loop: CASSVRDLSSTDTQYF. The CDR3 DNA follows: TGTGCCAGCAGCGTCCGGGACTTGTCGAGCACAGATACGCAGTATTTT.

Here the CDR3 DNA reads TGTGCCTGGAGGGACAGGGGTATGGATGGCTACACCTTC. Translated, it gives CAWRDRGMDGYTF. J is TRBJ1-2 and V is TRBV30, with 9 bases identical to TRBD1. This CDR3 region has 13 residues. After removal of 3 bases from V and 6 bases from J, the junction contained 5 bases not matched to a gene. Germline V gene lookup returns CDR1 GTSNPN and CDR2 SVGIG (reference sequence).

DNA for the CDR3: TGTGCCAGCAGCCTGACAGGGGCGGCAGGTGAAAAACTGTTTTTT. Translation: CASSLTGAAGEKLFF. The gene calls are TRBV7-2 and TRBJ1-4; 8 nucleotides agree with TRBD1. J was trimmed by 7 bases and V by 5 bases; bases with no gene match: 9. The CDR3 extends over 15 amino acids. From germline, CDR1 is SGHTA and CDR2 FQGNSA.

The chain links TRBV2 to TRBJ1-4; D gene ambiguous. In germline, CDR1 is SNHLY, CDR2 FYNNEI. Trimming removed 6 bases from V and 0 bases from J, with 11 bases in between. The CDR3 is made up of 15 amino acids. The CDR3 protein is CASRRETATNEKLFF. CDR3 nucleotide sequence: TGTGCCAGCAGGCGGGAGACTGCAACTAATGAAAAACTGTTTTTT.

The chain couples TRBV5-1 to TRBJ1-1; TRBD1 matches at 12 bases. The CDR3 totals 16 residues. The V gene's germline CDR1 is SGHRS and CDR2 YFSETQ. The J segment lost 9 bases and the V segment lost 4 bases, leaving 13 bases of the junction unmatched. This CDR3 is CASSQGQGAQLRKAFF. The DNA for the CDR3 is TGCGCCAGCAGCCAGGGACAGGGGGCACAACTCAGAAAAGCTTTCTTT.

This chain links TRBV30 with TRBJ2-2, with D possibly being TRBD1 (7 bases). CDR1 GTSNPN and CDR2 SVGIG come from the germline V gene (reference sequence). Deletions cut 7 bases from V and 7 bases from J, with 22 bases between. The CDR3 has 15 residues. In nucleotides, the CDR3 is TGTGCCTCGGCAAGGAGGGGGCGACCCTTCGGGGAGCTGTTTTTT. It is translated as CASARRGRPFGELFF.

V gene TRBV6-6 combines with J gene TRBJ1-4; 10 positions match TRBD1. Germline values: CDR1 MNHNY, CDR2 SVGAGI (reference sequence). The trim removed 6 bases at V and 7 bases at J, leaving 11 bases unmatched. This CDR3 has 16 amino acids. CDR3 in DNA: TGTGCCAGCAGCCCCGGGACAGGGGTTCAGGCTGAAAAACTGTTTTTT. Translation gives CASSPGTGVQAEKLFF.

The CDR3 sequence: CAWSVHSEAFF. For the CDR3, the DNA is TGTGCCTGGAGTGTCCACAGTGAAGCTTTCTTT. The chain employs TRBV30 and TRBJ1-1; unclear D gene. The V and J ends lost 0 bases and 7 bases respectively, with 6 bases between them. The germline V gene has CDR1 GTSNPN and CDR2 SVGIG (reference sequence). This CDR3 comprises 11 residues.

Written as DNA, the CDR3 is TGTGCCTCTAGTGGGGGGGGCCACGAGACCCAGTACTTC. Translated: CASSGGGHETQYF. V is TRBV19 and J is TRBJ2-5, with a tentative D call TRBD2 (7 bases). Trimming took 11 bases from V and 5 from J, leaving 18 bases between them. The V gene's germline CDR1 is LNHDA and CDR2 SQIVND (reference sequence). The CDR3 loop spans 13 amino acids.

The rearrangement uses TRBV19 and TRBJ2-2; D not resolved. The CDR3 is made up of 11 amino acids. Trimming stripped 7 bases from V and 7 bases from J, with 7 bases between. The germline gives CDR1 LNHDA, CDR2 SQIVND (reference sequence). The CDR3 DNA sequence: TGTGCCAGTACCTACAGCGGGGAGCTGTTTTTT. As protein: CASTYSGELFF.